These T cell receptor beta chains were read from a single sample in a study of blood T cell repertoires in COVID-19. TCRdb keeps only in-frame clones here, not all; method: immunoSEQ multiplex PCR. The sample includes about 120,000 clones, almost 90% of them seen just once. Sequenced: peripheral blood. These receptors were collected from an older woman with COVID-19, enrolled during active disease. Each CDR3 is given with its conserved first and last residue. A D gene is named only where the DNA matches it firmly. The size field is filled for only some rows; it gives once, few, many or a size class.

D gene	J gene	V gene	clone size	CDR3 protein	CDR3 DNA
.	TRBJ2-2	TRBV29-1	.	CSVQKTGLTGELFF	TGCAGCGTGCAGAAGACAGGCCTTACCGGGGAGCTGTTTTTT
.	TRBJ1-1	TRBV3-1/TRBV3-2	.	CASSQGRLLYWEAFF	TGTGCCAGCAGCCAGGGCAGGCTCCTGTATTGGGAAGCTTTCTTT
TRBD2	TRBJ2-7	TRBV7-2	.	CASSLMASGMISSYEQYF	TGTGCCAGCAGCTTAATGGCTAGCGGTATGATAAGCTCCTACGAGCAGTACTTC
.	TRBJ1-1	TRBV2	.	CASSGQQADAEAFF	TGTGCCAGCAGTGGTCAACAGGCCGACGCTGAAGCTTTCTTT
TRBD1	TRBJ2-7	TRBV19	.	CASSFGQGSYEQYF	TGTGCCAGTAGTTTTGGACAGGGATCCTACGAGCAGTACTTC
TRBD1	TRBJ1-4	TRBV6-6	.	CASSNRQGTNEKLFF	TGTGCCAGCAGTAATAGACAGGGAACTAATGAAAAACTGTTTTTT
TRBD1	TRBJ2-2	TRBV4-2	.	CASSHPRDRGTNTGELFF	TGTGCCAGCAGCCACCCCCGGGACAGGGGCACGAACACCGGGGAGCTGTTTTTT
.	TRBJ2-5	TRBV19	.	CASMSAGTQYF	TGTGCCAGTATGTCAGCAGGGACCCAGTACTTC
.	TRBJ1-5	TRBV27	.	CASSRYSNQPQHF	TGTGCCAGCAGTCGGTATAGCAATCAGCCCCAGCATTTT
.	TRBJ1-1	TRBV29-1	.	CSVTRVGTEAFF	TGCAGCGTTACCAGGGTTGGGACTGAAGCTTTCTTT
.	TRBJ1-2	TRBV6-2/TRBV6-3	.	CASSRTASSYTF	TGTGCCAGCAGTCGGACTGCTTCGAGCTACACCTTC
TRBD1	TRBJ2-1	TRBV29-1	once	CSVEVQQGVFRNEQFF	TGCAGCGTTGAAGTCCAACAGGGGGTCTTTCGCAATGAGCAGTTCTTC
.	TRBJ1-1	TRBV19	.	CASSIASGIDTEAFF	TGTGCCAGTAGTATAGCATCAGGGATAGACACTGAAGCTTTCTTT
.	TRBJ2-3	TRBV20-1	.	CSASQVRPDTQYF	TGCAGTGCTAGTCAGGTCCGGCCAGATACGCAGTATTTT
TRBD1	TRBJ1-2	TRBV3-1/TRBV3-2	.	CASSQNPGTGAAYGYTF	TGTGCCAGCAGCCAAAATCCCGGGACAGGGGCGGCGTATGGCTACACCTTC
TRBD1	TRBJ1-4	TRBV13	.	CASSLGRPDRTNEKLFF	TGTGCCAGCAGCTTGGGGAGACCGGACAGGACTAATGAAAAACTGTTTTTT
TRBD1	TRBJ1-1	TRBV6-5	once	CASSYRTGGRTEAFF	TGTGCCAGCAGTTACCGAACAGGGGGCAGGACTGAAGCTTTCTTT
TRBD2	TRBJ2-1	TRBV2	.	CASSEARGGRGEQFF	TGTGCCAGCAGTGAAGCGCGGGGGGGCAGGGGTGAGCAGTTCTTC
.	TRBJ2-3	TRBV6-2/TRBV6-3	.	CASSYSSYDTSTDTQYF	TGTGCCAGCAGTTACTCGAGTTACGACACTAGCACAGATACGCAGTATTTT
TRBD1	TRBJ1-4	TRBV27	.	CASSLSGQGIEKLFF	TGTGCCAGCAGTTTATCGGGACAGGGTATTGAAAAACTGTTTTTT
.	TRBJ1-2	TRBV18	.	CASSPEVIAVYGYTF	TGTGCCAGCTCACCCGAGGTTATAGCCGTCTATGGCTACACCTTC
TRBD2	TRBJ2-3	TRBV7-6	few	CASSGKIAGGIFSTDTQYF	TGTGCCAGCAGCGGAAAGATAGCGGGGGGGATTTTTAGCACAGATACGCAGTATTTT
TRBD1	TRBJ1-6	TRBV29-1	.	CSDQGGQGSSYNSPLHF	TGCAGCGACCAGGGGGGACAGGGAAGCTCCTATAATTCACCCCTCCACTTT